This passage covers 32 T cell receptor beta chains from one sample sequenced in a study of vaccination and CD4 T cells after COVID-19. Their antigens are not known. Treatment noted: approximately nine-day PBMC culture with coronavirus spike peptide pools or control peptides (ViraFEST assay). With the Oncomine TCR Beta short-read assay, DNA from cultured CD4+ T cells was sequenced. TCRdb fed the PCR reads into MiXCR, producing one record per CDR3 protein. The data hold about 7,100 distinct CDR3 sequences, with around 72% observed a single time. The sample comprised CD4+ T cells from blood, cultured in vitro. The receptors were gathered from a human donor who had recovered from COVID-19.

The chain employs TRBV19 and TRBJ1-5; 7 bases are shared with TRBD1. Looked up from germline, CDR1 is LNHDA and CDR2 is SQIVND (reference sequence). This CDR3 is 14 amino acids long. The J segment lost 9 bases and the V segment lost 3 bases, leaving 8 bases of the junction unmatched. The CDR3 DNA follows: TGTGCCAGTAGTATTAACAGGGGTATGCCGCCCCAGCATTTT. Translating it yields CASSINRGMPPQHF.

The chain employs TRBV7-9 and TRBJ1-3; D uncertain. The CDR3 runs to 14 residues. CDR1 SEHNR and CDR2 FQNEAQ come from the germline V gene (reference sequence). Deletions cut 5 bases from V and 2 bases from J, with 10 bases between. The CDR3 DNA sequence: TGTGCCAGCAGCCCGGGGAGGGCTGGAAACACCATATATTTT. It yields the protein CASSPGRAGNTIYF.

The gene calls are TRBV6-5 and TRBJ2-2, with D uncertain. The CDR3 has 14 amino acids. The germline V gene has CDR1 MNHEY and CDR2 SVGAGI. With 4 bases removed from V and 4 bases from J, the gap between germline ends came to 10 bases. Here the CDR3 reads CASSSRTLTGELFF. For the CDR3, the DNA is TGTGCCAGCAGTTCCCGGACCCTCACCGGGGAGCTGTTTTTT.

The chain uses TRBV28 and TRBJ2-5; either TRBD1 or TRBD2 may fit D (5 bases each). This CDR3 region has 14 residues. V was pared by 5 bases and J by 1 base, with 11 bases between. Per the germline V gene, CDR1 is MDHEN and CDR2 is SYDVKM. The CDR3 reads CASSIHGAQETQYF. The CDR3 DNA follows: TGTGCCAGCAGTATACACGGGGCCCAAGAGACCCAGTACTTC.

This clonotype occurred a few times. This chain uses TRBV6-1 with TRBJ2-1; D is possibly TRBD2 (6 bases). Trimming left V 9 bases short and J 9 bases short, with 12 bases between. The CDR3 contains 11 residues. The germline V gene encodes CDR1 MNHNS and CDR2 SASEGT. CDR3 protein: CASGTLGEQFF. The CDR3 DNA is TGTGCCAGTGGGACTCTAGGTGAGCAGTTCTTC.

The chain recombines TRBV20-1 with TRBJ1-6; 7 bases map to TRBD1. Per the germline V gene, CDR1 is DFQATT and CDR2 is SNEGSKA (reference sequence). The CDR3 consists of 16 residues. V lost 3 bases to trimming and J lost 0 bases; unmatched junction nucleotides: 5. The CDR3 loop reads CSARGTARSYNSPLHF. CDR3 DNA: TGCAGTGCTAGGGGGACAGCCCGCTCCTATAATTCACCCCTCCACTTT.

This clonotype has only a few counts. The rearrangement uses TRBV5-1 and TRBJ1-1; D is ambiguous. Germline V gene sequence: CDR1 SGHRS, CDR2 YFSETQ. CDR3 size: 13 residues. V lost 4 bases and J 4 bases, leaving 11 bases between the germline ends. The CDR3 protein is CASSPAGSTEAFF. The CDR3 coding sequence is TGCGCCAGCAGCCCAGCCGGATCCACTGAAGCTTTCTTT.

This clonotype was picked up a small number of times. J is TRBJ2-7 and V is TRBV27; D tentatively reads TRBD1 or TRBD2 (5 bases each). Deletions cut 4 bases from V and 6 bases from J, with 13 bases between. The CDR3 is 13 residues long. The V gene's germline CDR1 is MNHEY and CDR2 SMNVEV (reference sequence). This CDR3 is CASSSGPLLEQYF. CDR3 DNA: TGTGCCAGCAGTTCGGGGCCCCTCCTCGAGCAGTACTTC.

This clonotype was observed a single time. V and J are TRBV6-5 and TRBJ2-7, with 9 nucleotides matching TRBD1. The trim removed 1 base at V and 6 bases at J, leaving 7 bases unmatched. The CDR3 runs 15 residues. Germline loops: CDR1 MNHEY, CDR2 SVGAGI. The CDR3 DNA is TGTGCCAGCAGTTACTTATCCGGGACAGGGAGCGAGCAGTACTTC. The encoded protein is CASSYLSGTGSEQYF.

The V call is TRBV30, the J call TRBJ2-2, with TRBD1 identical over 8 bases. This CDR3 is built from 16 residues. V was clipped by 6 bases and J by 4 bases; unmatched bases: 13. The germline gives CDR1 GTSNPN, CDR2 SVGIG (reference sequence). The chain's CDR3 is CACRGQGWDSTGELFF. CDR3 DNA sequence: TGTGCCTGCAGAGGACAGGGTTGGGATAGCACCGGGGAGCTGTTTTTT.

The chain links TRBV20-1 to TRBJ2-7; weak D call: TRBD2 (6 bases). The CDR3 has 15 amino acids. Trimming left V 1 base short and J 4 bases short, with 17 bases between. CDR1 is DFQATT, CDR2 SNEGSKA, per germline (reference sequence). The DNA of the CDR3 is TGCAGTGCTAGAGCCCCGCTAGCGAGTGAGTACGAGCAGTACTTC. Translating it yields CSARAPLASEYEQYF.

The chain combines TRBV18 with TRBJ2-6; D gene unclear. CDR1 is KGHSH, CDR2 LQKENI, per germline. Trimming stripped 1 base from V and 0 bases from J, with 7 bases between. This CDR3 spans 16 amino acids. In DNA, the CDR3 is TGTGCCAGCTCACCACAGTTGAGCTCTGGGGCCAACGTCCTGACTTTC. Translating it yields CASSPQLSSGANVLTF. The full variable domain, with the rest looked up from reference TRBV18 and TRBJ2-6, is NAGVMQNPRHLVRRRGQEARLRCSPMKGHSHVYWYRQLPEEGLKFMVYLQKENIIDESGMPKERFSAEFPKEGPSILRIQQVVRGDSAAYFCASSPQLSSGANVLTFGAGSRLTVL.

By frequency in the sample, this clonotype is medium-sized. V and J are TRBV7-2 and TRBJ2-5; possible D gene TRBD1, 5 bases. Trimming took off 5 bases at V and 0 bases at J, with 13 bases between the two ends. The CDR3 sequence is 15 residues long. Germline V CDR1 and CDR2: SGHTA, FQGNSA. The CDR3 protein is CASSGRGAHQETQYF. In nucleotides, the CDR3 is TGTGCCAGCAGCGGAAGGGGCGCCCACCAAGAGACCCAGTACTTC.

V usage is TRBV27 and J usage is TRBJ1-1; a weak D match, TRBD1 (6 bases). The V end lost 6 bases, the J end lost 3 bases, and 14 bases lay between the germline ends. Germline loops: CDR1 MNHEY, CDR2 SMNVEV (reference sequence). The CDR3 length is 14 residues. The CDR3 sequence is CASSQGLLDTEAFF. CDR3 nucleotides: TGTGCCAGCAGCCAGGGGTTACTGGACACTGAAGCTTTCTTT.

The chain employs TRBV20-1 and TRBJ2-5, with D tentatively TRBD2 (7 bases). V lost 6 bases, J lost 4 bases, and 21 bases lay in between. Looked up from germline, CDR1 is DFQATT and CDR2 is SNEGSKA (reference sequence). The CDR3 totals 15 residues. Here the CDR3 reads CSAPPWGGRGETQYF. CDR3 nucleotides: TGCAGTGCCCCCCCGTGGGGGGGCAGGGGAGAGACCCAGTACTTC.

The V and J genes are TRBV9 and TRBJ2-1; D assignment may be TRBD1 or TRBD2 (5 bases each). The CDR3 has 17 amino acids. Trimming took off 3 bases at V and 0 bases at J, with 16 bases between the two ends. Germline loops: CDR1 SGDLS, CDR2 YYNGEE. CDR3 coding DNA: TGTGCCAGCAGCGCTGGGGGAATAACCCCCTCCTACAATGAGCAGTTCTTC. This gives the protein CASSAGGITPSYNEQFF.

This rearrangement joins TRBV6-1 to TRBJ1-6; possibly TRBD1 for D (6 bases). This CDR3 is 14 amino acids long. The germline V gene has CDR1 MNHNS and CDR2 SASEGT. The germline V and J ends were trimmed by 6 bases and 10 bases, with 16 bases remaining between them. CDR3 sequence: CASRETAGDSPLHF. CDR3 DNA: TGTGCCAGCAGGGAGACGGCAGGGGACTCACCCCTCCACTTT.

CDR3 sequence: CASTLGPEETQYF. The CDR3 DNA reads TGTGCCAGCACCCTTGGTCCTGAAGAGACCCAGTACTTC. This chain uses TRBV7-2 with TRBJ2-5; D gene uncertain. From germline, CDR1 is SGHTA and CDR2 FQGNSA. The CDR3 totals 13 residues. V was clipped by 7 bases and J by 3 bases, with 12 bases between them.

This rearrangement joins TRBV20-1 to TRBJ1-1, with 9 bases that match TRBD1. The CDR3 totals 14 residues. V was clipped by 6 bases and J by 5 bases; unmatched bases: 10. Germline CDR1 DFQATT, CDR2 SNEGSKA (reference sequence). The CDR3 sequence: CSAILQGARTEAFF. DNA for the CDR3: TGCAGTGCGATCTTACAGGGGGCGAGGACTGAAGCTTTCTTT.

This clonotype has just a few counts. The chain links TRBV29-1 to TRBJ1-1; TRBD1 is a possible D gene (6 bases). Germline CDR1 SQVTM, CDR2 ANQGSEA. The V and J ends lost 5 bases and 0 bases respectively, with 7 bases between them. This CDR3 region has 12 residues. The CDR3 spells CSVRDMNTEAFF. CDR3 sequence (DNA): TGCAGCGTTAGGGACATGAACACTGAAGCTTTCTTT. The complete variable domain, with remaining parts taken from reference TRBV29-1 and TRBJ1-1, reads SAVISQKPSRDICQRGTSLTIQCQVDSQVTMMFWYRQQPGQSLTLIATANQGSEATYESGFVIDKFPISRPNLTFSTLTVSNMSPEDSSIYLCSVRDMNTEAFFGQGTRLTVV.

The chain joins TRBV6-1 to TRBJ2-1; D ambiguous. Germline values: CDR1 MNHNS, CDR2 SASEGT. The germline V and J ends were trimmed by 4 bases and 2 bases, with 15 bases remaining between them. This CDR3 is 16 amino acids long. CDR3: CASSGRPLIPYNEQFF. In DNA form, the CDR3 reads TGTGCCAGCAGTGGCAGACCCCTCATTCCCTACAATGAGCAGTTCTTC.

A word on this clonotype: At one of its ends the junction is not consistent with the germline gene, which may arise from a read error. This chain joins TRBV12-3 or TRBV12-4 and TRBJ2-3; the D gene could be TRBD1 or TRBD2 (5 bases each). The CDR3 contains 16 residues. This CDR3 reads CASTGKGPISTDTPYF. The CDR3 nucleotides are TGTGCCAGCACCGGGAAGGGACCCATTAGCACAGATACGCCGTATTTT.

This clonotype was found a few times. The chain couples TRBV19 to TRBJ1-2, with TRBD1 matching over 9 bases. CDR3 length: 15 amino acids. Trimming took 3 bases from V and 8 from J; bases not matched to a gene: 10. Germline V gene data show CDR1 as LNHDA and CDR2 as SQIVND (reference sequence). DNA of the CDR3: TGTGCCAGTAGTATCGAGTTCGGGACAGGGCGAGGCTACACCTTC. The encoded protein is CASSIEFGTGRGYTF.

The chain links TRBV5-1 to TRBJ1-5; a weak D match, TRBD1 (5 bases). The CDR3 is made up of 14 amino acids. Germline values: CDR1 SGHRS, CDR2 YFSETQ. The germline V and J ends were trimmed by 0 bases and 7 bases, with 11 bases remaining between them. CDR3 nucleotides: TGCGCCAGCAGCTTGGGTTCAGGGATCCAGCCCCAGCATTTT. Its translation is CASSLGSGIQPQHF.

J is TRBJ2-6 and V is TRBV7-3; TRBD1 agrees at 9 bases. The CDR3 spans 18 residues. Per the germline V gene, CDR1 is SGHTA and CDR2 is FQGTGA. V lost 5 bases to trimming and J lost 4 bases; unmatched junction nucleotides: 12. CDR3 sequence (DNA): TGTGCCAGCAGCAGGGGGACAGGGACGAAGCGGGGGGCCAACGTCCTGACTTTC. Protein product: CASSRGTGTKRGANVLTF. Supplemented by reference TRBV7-3 and TRBJ2-6, the full variable domain reads GAGVSQTPSNKVTEKGKYVELRCDPISGHTALYWYRQSLGQGPEFLIYFQGTGAADDSGLPNDRFFAVRPEGSVSTLKIQRTERGDSAVYLCASSRGTGTKRGANVLTFGAGSRLTVL.

CDR3 sequence: CSARVGGNTGELFF. The CDR3 DNA sequence: TGCAGTGCGAGGGTTGGCGGGAACACCGGGGAGCTGTTTTTT. This chain connects TRBV20-1 to TRBJ2-2, with D perhaps TRBD2 (5 bases). The CDR3 length is 14 residues. V lost 6 bases and J lost 1, with 12 bases in between. Germline loops: CDR1 DFQATT, CDR2 SNEGSKA (reference sequence).

Only a few counts were recorded for this clonotype. The J gene is TRBJ1-2, the V gene TRBV20-1; D gene uncertain. This CDR3 is built from 19 residues. V was pared by 0 bases and J by 0 bases, with 23 bases between. CDR1 is DFQATT, CDR2 SNEGSKA, per germline (reference sequence). The CDR3 DNA sequence: TGCAGTGCTAGAGATTTATGGGTCCGTGGAGCACCTACTAACTATGGCTACACCTTC. This translates into CSARDLWVRGAPTNYGYTF.

For the CDR3, the DNA is TGTGCCAGCAGTGGAGAGAGTGGTAGGGTCACTGAAGCTTTCTTT. Its translation is CASSGESGRVTEAFF. V and J are TRBV2 and TRBJ1-1; D ambiguous. Deletions cut 4 bases from V and 4 bases from J, with 16 bases between. The germline V gene has CDR1 SNHLY and CDR2 FYNNEI. The CDR3 contains 15 residues.

By share of the sample, this clonotype is medium-sized. The chain uses TRBV10-2 and TRBJ1-2; D ambiguous. V was cut by 4 bases and J by 4 bases, with 16 bases left in between. CDR1 is WSHSY and CDR2 is SAAADI in the germline V gene. The CDR3 loop spans 15 amino acids. CDR3 region: CASSVNAYPRYGYTF. CDR3 DNA: TGCGCCAGCAGTGTAAACGCCTACCCCCGCTATGGCTACACCTTC.

The chain carries TRBV28 and TRBJ1-5, with D maybe TRBD1 (5 bases). Per the germline V gene, CDR1 is MDHEN and CDR2 is SYDVKM. Trimming removed 0 bases from V and 6 bases from J, with 12 bases in between. The CDR3 length is 15 residues. The CDR3 DNA is TGTGCCAGCAGTTTATGGTCCAGGGACGGTCAGCCCCAGCATTTT. Amino acids: CASSLWSRDGQPQHF.

The chain recombines TRBV6-2 or TRBV6-3 with TRBJ2-7, with 7 bases aligning to TRBD1. The germline gives CDR1 MNHEY, CDR2 SVGEGT. The junction had 2 bases not matched to a gene; V was cut back by 0 bases and J by 3 bases. There are 14 residues in the CDR3. The CDR3 spells CASSYSGQIYEQYF. The CDR3, as DNA: TGTGCCAGCAGTTACTCGGGACAGATCTACGAGCAGTACTTC.

The J gene is TRBJ1-1, the V gene TRBV20-1; 7 bases are shared with TRBD1. The CDR3 length is 14 residues. The V gene end was trimmed by 7 bases and the J gene end by 1 base; junction bases not matched to a gene: 9. Germline-derived CDR1 and CDR2 are DFQATT and SNEGSKA (reference sequence). Here the CDR3 DNA reads TGCAGTGTCCTAGACAGGGAGGGGAACACTGAAGCTTTCTTT. This codes for CSVLDREGNTEAFF.